Below, 29 T cell receptor beta chains from the same sample are listed, as sequenced in a study of radiotherapy plus CTLA-4 blockade in lung cancer. TCRdb's table, derived via immunoSEQ multiplex PCR, lists solely in-frame clones and lacks some. This table has about 84,000 clones, more than 70% appearing once. Material: peripheral blood, obtained from a patient treated with radiotherapy plus ipilimumab. These receptors all stem from a human donor with non-small cell lung cancer that progressed on radiotherapy plus ipilimumab.

The chain joins TRBV6-1 to TRBJ1-1, with a tentative D call TRBD1 (5 bases). The V gene's germline CDR1 is MNHNS and CDR2 SASEGT. The CDR3 has 14 residues. Trimming removed 0 bases at V and 4 bases at J, with 9 bases between. Here the CDR3 reads CASSEAGGGTEAFF. For the CDR3, the DNA is TGTGCCAGCAGTGAAGCTGGGGGGGGCACTGAAGCTTTCTTT.

The V call is TRBV5-1, the J call TRBJ2-2; D is ambiguous. Germline CDR1 reads SGHRS; CDR2 reads YFSETQ. Between the trimmed V and J ends, which lost 4 bases and 3 bases, there was a span of 16 bases. The CDR3 extends over 16 amino acids. CDR3 region: CASSPVARKDTGELFF. CDR3 coding DNA: TGCGCCAGCAGCCCTGTGGCGCGTAAGGACACCGGGGAGCTGTTTTTT. Together with reference TRBV5-1 and TRBJ2-2, the CDR3 gives the full variable domain: KAGVTQTPRYLIKTRGQQVTLSCSPISGHRSVSWYQQTPGQGLQFLFEYFSETQRNKGNFPGRFSGRQFSNSRSEMNVSTLELGDSALYLCASSPVARKDTGELFFGEGSRLTVL.

V and J are TRBV5-1 and TRBJ2-2, with D unclear. The CDR3 runs to 14 residues. With 5 bases removed from V and 0 bases from J, the gap between germline ends came to 8 bases. CDR1 SGHRS and CDR2 YFSETQ come from the germline V gene. CDR3: CASRVAANTGELFF. The CDR3 nucleotides read TGCGCCAGCAGGGTGGCGGCGAACACCGGGGAGCTGTTTTTT.

This clone was observed a few times. V usage is TRBV9 and J usage is TRBJ2-6, with a weak D call TRBD1 (6 bases). The CDR3 runs to 15 residues. CDR1 SGDLS and CDR2 YYNGEE come from the germline V gene. Trimming took 3 bases from V and 4 from J, leaving 11 bases between them. As DNA, the CDR3 is TGTGCCAGCAGCGGGGGACATTCGGGGGCCAACGTCCTGACTTTC. Its protein product is CASSGGHSGANVLTF.

The chain links TRBV6-4 to TRBJ2-1; 7 bases are a match to TRBD1. This CDR3 is 16 amino acids long. CDR1 and CDR2 (germline): MRHNA, SNTAGT. The ends lost 5 bases at V and 3 bases at J; junction bases unmatched: 10. CDR3 nucleotide sequence: TGTGCCAGCAGTCGGTGGGGGACAGCAAACTACAATGAGCAGTTCTTC. Translating gives CASSRWGTANYNEQFF.

This clone was counted between two and nine times. The CDR3 DNA reads TGTGCCAGCAGCTCCTCAGGGGGATTATCCTATAATTCACCCCTCCACTTT. It specifies CASSSSGGLSYNSPLHF. The genes are TRBV5-6 and TRBJ1-6; 7 bases are shared with TRBD1. J gave up 1 base and V 3 bases, and 7 bases lay outside the gene matches. The germline V gene encodes CDR1 SGHDT and CDR2 YYEEEE. This CDR3 is 17 amino acids long. The full variable domain, its missing parts supplied by reference TRBV5-6 and TRBJ1-6, is DAGVTQSPTHLIKTRGQQVTLRCSPKSGHDTVSWYQQALGQGPQFIFQYYEEEERQRGNFPDRFSGHQFPNYSSELNVNALLLGDSALYLCASSSSGGLSYNSPLHFGNGTRLTVT.

This sequence joins TRBV5-1 and TRBJ2-5; D might be TRBD2 (6 bases). The CDR3 loop spans 15 amino acids. Germline loops: CDR1 SGHRS, CDR2 YFSETQ. The V end was cut by 5 bases, the J end by 4 bases, with 18 bases between. The CDR3 here is CASRTGGPWGETQYF. CDR3 sequence (DNA): TGCGCCAGCAGGACCGGAGGGCCCTGGGGAGAGACCCAGTACTTC. The whole variable domain, remainder taken from reference TRBV5-1 and TRBJ2-5, is KAGVTQTPRYLIKTRGQQVTLSCSPISGHRSVSWYQQTPGQGLQFLFEYFSETQRNKGNFPGRFSGRQFSNSRSEMNVSTLELGDSALYLCASRTGGPWGETQYFGPGTRLLVL.

V is TRBV10-1 and J is TRBJ1-4; no firm D call. The germline V gene has CDR1 WNHNN and CDR2 SYGVQD (reference sequence). V shed 5 bases and J shed 6 bases, with 10 bases lying between them. This CDR3 is 13 amino acids long. CDR3 sequence reads: CASSPGSYEKLFF. CDR3 coding DNA: TGCGCCAGCAGTCCAGGATCTTATGAAAAACTGTTTTTT.

This clone occurred a few times. The chain is built from TRBV2 and TRBJ1-1, with D uncertain. The CDR3 sequence is 14 residues long. Germline CDR1 and CDR2: SNHLY and FYNNEI. V was cut by 6 bases and J by 2 bases, with 13 bases left in between. The CDR3 nucleotides are TGTGCCAGCAGCGCAAGGTTTTTTAACACTGAAGCTTTCTTT. Amino acids: CASSARFFNTEAFF.

This clone appeared a few times. Written as DNA, the CDR3 is TGTGCCAGCAGCCAGGCTCAAACGGGGTACCAAGAGACCCAGTACTTC. This encodes CASSQAQTGYQETQYF. This chain uses TRBV4-2 with TRBJ2-5; a weak D match, TRBD2 (5 bases). The germline gives CDR1 LGHNA, CDR2 YNFKEQ. The ends were cut back, 3 bases at V and 0 bases at J, with 14 bases in the middle. CDR3 length: 16 residues.

The rearrangement uses TRBV29-1 and TRBJ2-5, with D hard to call. CDR3 length equals 12 residues. V gave up 3 bases and J gave up 4 bases, with 9 bases separating them. Germline-derived CDR1 and CDR2 are SQVTM and ANQGSEA. Written as DNA, the CDR3 is TGCAGCGTTGAGGGGTACGGAGAGACCCAGTACTTC. Translation gives CSVEGYGETQYF.

V gene TRBV29-1 combines with J gene TRBJ1-4, with a weak D call TRBD1 (5 bases). The V and J ends lost 7 bases and 2 bases respectively, with 14 bases between them. The CDR3 extends over 14 amino acids. CDR1 and CDR2 from the germline V gene are SQVTM and ANQGSEA. The CDR3 region has the DNA TGCAGCGCCGTACGGGGCAGTACTAATGAAAAACTGTTTTTT. Its protein is CSAVRGSTNEKLFF.

This clone showed up just once. The CDR3, as DNA: TGTGCCAGCAGCGCGTCCGGGACAGGGGCCTACGAGCAGTACTTC. Translated: CASSASGTGAYEQYF. V and J are TRBV9 and TRBJ2-7; TRBD1 agrees at 10 bases. The V and J ends lost 3 bases and 2 bases, in that order; junction bases with no gene match: 5. This CDR3 has 15 amino acids. In germline, CDR1 is SGDLS, CDR2 YYNGEE.

The sample holds one count of this clone. The rearrangement joins TRBV6-5 to TRBJ2-1; D unclear. Trimming took 5 bases from V and 4 from J, leaving 9 bases between them. CDR3 length equals 13 residues. CDR1 MNHEY and CDR2 SVGAGI come from the germline V gene. The CDR3 reads CASSPDTYNEQFF. The CDR3 DNA is TGTGCCAGCAGTCCCGACACGTACAATGAGCAGTTCTTC.

The V call is TRBV2, the J call TRBJ2-5, with 7 bases lining up with TRBD1. Losses at the gene ends were 9 bases for V and 6 bases for J; bases not matched to a gene: 7. Germline lookup yields CDR1 SNHLY and CDR2 FYNNEI. This CDR3 contains 12 residues. CDR3 sequence reads: CASTDRAQTQYF. CDR3 nucleotides: TGTGCCAGTACAGACAGGGCACAGACCCAGTACTTC.

The chain recombines TRBV7-9 with TRBJ1-5, with D unresolved. CDR1 is SEHNR and CDR2 is FQNEAQ in the germline V gene (reference sequence). The CDR3 runs 13 residues. The germline V and J ends were trimmed by 2 bases and 7 bases, with 9 bases remaining between them. In DNA, the CDR3 is TGTGCCAGCAGCTTACGGGGTGAGCAGCCCCAGCATTTT. This gives the protein CASSLRGEQPQHF.

J is TRBJ2-7 and V is TRBV12-1; TRBD1 is the table's D call, not checked against the DNA. TRBV12-1 is classified as a pseudogene. The CDR3 loop spans 16 amino acids. The CDR3 DNA sequence: TGTGCCAGCAGCTCAGCCGGGACAGCTACTTCCTACGAGCAGTACTTC. This translates into CASSSAGTATSYEQYF.

This clone occurred once. J is TRBJ2-1 and V is TRBV27; D remains ambiguous. The CDR3 covers 16 residues. The V and J ends lost 2 bases and 0 bases respectively, with 11 bases between them. The V gene's germline CDR1 is MNHEY and CDR2 SMNVEV (reference sequence). For the CDR3, the DNA is TGTGCCAGCAGTTTAGAGCCGTCAAGCTCCTACAATGAGCAGTTCTTC. The encoded protein is CASSLEPSSSYNEQFF.

This chain joins TRBV9 and TRBJ1-6; D may be TRBD1 (5 bases). The CDR3 sequence is 14 residues long. Per germline, CDR1 SGDLS and CDR2 YYNGEE. With 5 bases removed from V and 8 bases from J, the gap between germline ends came to 14 bases. Here the CDR3 reads CASRAGSEDSPLHF. CDR3 nucleotide sequence: TGTGCCAGCAGAGCAGGGTCAGAGGATTCACCCCTCCACTTT.

This clone was picked up a small number of times. This chain joins TRBV10-2 and TRBJ1-4; D is uncertain. Looked up from germline, CDR1 is WSHSY and CDR2 is SAAADI. The CDR3 totals 13 residues. Trimming removed 8 bases from V and 1 base from J, with 8 bases in between. CDR3 DNA: TGCGCCAGCCGAGGGAGAACTAATGAAAAACTGTTTTTT. This gives the protein CASRGRTNEKLFF.

The chain recombines TRBV5-1 with TRBJ1-1, with D possibly being TRBD1 (5 bases). The CDR3 extends over 13 amino acids. V was trimmed by 7 bases and J by 3 bases, leaving 13 bases between them. The germline CDR1 and CDR2 sequences are SGHRS and YFSETQ. The CDR3 loop is CASATKGDTEAFF. For the CDR3, the DNA is TGCGCCAGCGCGACGAAAGGGGACACTGAAGCTTTCTTT.

This clone was detected a few times. The CDR3 is CASSLRQDQPQHF. The CDR3 nucleotides read TGTGCCAGCAGCTTGAGGCAGGATCAGCCCCAGCATTTT. The chain has TRBV5-4 and TRBJ1-5; D gene ambiguous. Germline CDR1 SGHNT, CDR2 YYREEE (reference sequence). CDR3 length: 13 amino acids. The V gene lost 1 base and the J gene lost 5 bases, with 7 bases spanning the gap.

This chain connects TRBV6-9 to TRBJ2-5; D may be TRBD1 (5 bases). V was shortened by 8 bases and J by 2 bases, with 15 bases between the two germline ends. Germline CDR1 and CDR2: MNHGY and SVAAGI. This CDR3 has 14 amino acids. CDR3 DNA: TGTGCCAGCCCCAGTGCAGGGATTCAAGAGACCCAGTACTTC. Translating gives CASPSAGIQETQYF.

The V gene is TRBV4-1, the J gene TRBJ2-3; perhaps TRBD1 as D (6 bases). This CDR3 contains 13 residues. V lost 5 bases, J lost 5 bases, and 11 bases lay in between. Germline-derived CDR1 and CDR2 are MGHRA and YSYEKL. In DNA, the CDR3 is TGCGCCAGCAGCTACAGGGTAGAAGATACGCAGTATTTT. This codes for CASSYRVEDTQYF.

About this clone: Distinct nucleotide sequences in the sample also encode this CDR3. The chain has TRBV6-6 and TRBJ1-4; D unclear. The germline CDR1 and CDR2 sequences are MNHNY and SVGAGI (reference sequence). The CDR3 has 12 residues. V gave up 7 bases and J gave up 7 bases, with 10 bases separating them. CDR3: CASTRGTEKLFF. The DNA for the CDR3 is TGTGCCAGCACCCGTGGAACTGAAAAACTGTTTTTT.

The V call is TRBV28, the J call TRBJ2-3; TRBD1 aligns across 8 bases. V shed 4 bases, J shed 2 bases, and the junction held 2 bases outside the gene matches. The CDR3 totals 14 residues. Looked up from germline, CDR1 is MDHEN and CDR2 is SYDVKM. CDR3 loop: CASSSQGATDTQYF. CDR3 coding DNA: TGTGCCAGCAGTTCGCAGGGGGCCACAGATACGCAGTATTTT.

The rearrangement links TRBV7-3 to TRBJ2-3; 11 nucleotides align to TRBD2. This CDR3 has 14 amino acids. Germline V gene lookup returns CDR1 SGHTA and CDR2 FQGTGA. Trimming at V came to 4 bases and at J to 5 bases, leaving 2 bases not matched to a gene. For the CDR3, the DNA is TGTGCCAGCAGCTATAGCGGGAGGGGAGATACGCAGTATTTT. Its protein is CASSYSGRGDTQYF.

As DNA, the CDR3 is TGTGCCAGCAGTTTAGGGTTAGGGATTAGCACAGATACGCAGTATTTT. Amino acids: CASSLGLGISTDTQYF. The rearrangement joins TRBV28 to TRBJ2-3; D not resolved. This CDR3 has 16 amino acids. The germline CDR1 and CDR2 sequences are MDHEN and SYDVKM. V was clipped by 2 bases and J by 0 bases, with 12 bases between them.

This chain connects TRBV15 to TRBJ2-2; D is ambiguous. The CDR3 extends over 15 amino acids. Germline V gives CDR1 LNHNV, CDR2 YYDKDF (reference sequence). V dropped 1 base and J dropped 5 bases, with 11 bases sitting between them. The CDR3 nucleotides read TGTGCCACCAGCAGAGCTGGGGTTAGGACCGGGGAGCTGTTTTTT. The encoded protein is CATSRAGVRTGELFF.